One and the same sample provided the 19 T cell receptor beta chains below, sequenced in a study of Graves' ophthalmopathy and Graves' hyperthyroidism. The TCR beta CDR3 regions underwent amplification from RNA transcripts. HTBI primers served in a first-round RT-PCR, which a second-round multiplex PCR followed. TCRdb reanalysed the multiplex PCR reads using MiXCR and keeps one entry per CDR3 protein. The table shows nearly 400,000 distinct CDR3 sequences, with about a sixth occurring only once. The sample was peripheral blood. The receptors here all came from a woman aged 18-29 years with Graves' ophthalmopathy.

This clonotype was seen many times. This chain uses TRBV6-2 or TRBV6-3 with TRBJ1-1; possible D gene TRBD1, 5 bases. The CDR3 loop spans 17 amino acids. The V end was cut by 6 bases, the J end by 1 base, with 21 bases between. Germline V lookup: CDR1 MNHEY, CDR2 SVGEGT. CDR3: CASRPTGGTGTNTEAFF. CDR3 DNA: TGTGCCAGCAGACCAACGGGCGGGACGGGAACGAACACTGAAGCTTTCTTT.

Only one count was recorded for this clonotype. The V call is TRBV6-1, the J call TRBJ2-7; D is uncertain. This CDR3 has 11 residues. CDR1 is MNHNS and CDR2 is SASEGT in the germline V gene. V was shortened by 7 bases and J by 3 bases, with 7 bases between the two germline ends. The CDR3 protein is CASMEFYEQYF. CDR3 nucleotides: TGTGCCAGCATGGAATTCTACGAGCAGTACTTC.

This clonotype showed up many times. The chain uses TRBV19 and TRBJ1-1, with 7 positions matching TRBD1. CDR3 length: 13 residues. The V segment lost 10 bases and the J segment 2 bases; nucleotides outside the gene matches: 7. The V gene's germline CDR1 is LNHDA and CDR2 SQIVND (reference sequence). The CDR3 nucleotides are TGTGCCACCAGGGACAGCCCAAACACTGAAGCTTTCTTT. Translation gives CATRDSPNTEAFF.

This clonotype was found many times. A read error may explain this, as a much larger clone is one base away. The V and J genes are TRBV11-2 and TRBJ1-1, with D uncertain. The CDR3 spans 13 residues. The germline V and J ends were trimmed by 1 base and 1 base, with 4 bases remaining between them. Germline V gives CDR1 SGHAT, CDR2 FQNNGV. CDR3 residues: CASSLATNTEAFF. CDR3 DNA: TGTGCCAGCAGCTTAGCCACGAACACTGAAGCTTTCTTT.

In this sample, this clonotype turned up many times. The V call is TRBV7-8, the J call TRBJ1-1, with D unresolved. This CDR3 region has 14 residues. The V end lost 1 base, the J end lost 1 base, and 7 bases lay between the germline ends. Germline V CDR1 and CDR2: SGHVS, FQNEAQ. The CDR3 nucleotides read TGTGCCAGCAGCTTAGGATTGGGGAACACTGAAGCTTTCTTT. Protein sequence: CASSLGLGNTEAFF.

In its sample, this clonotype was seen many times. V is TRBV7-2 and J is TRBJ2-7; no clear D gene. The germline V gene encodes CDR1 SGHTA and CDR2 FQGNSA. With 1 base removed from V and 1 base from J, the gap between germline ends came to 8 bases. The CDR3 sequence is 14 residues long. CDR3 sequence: CASSLERASYEQYF. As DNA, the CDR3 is TGTGCCAGCAGCTTAGAACGCGCTTCCTACGAGCAGTACTTC. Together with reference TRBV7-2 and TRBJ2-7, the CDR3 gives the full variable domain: GAGVSQSPSNKVTEKGKDVELRCDPISGHTALYWYRQSLGQGLEFLIYFQGNSAPDKSGLPSDRFSAERTGGSVSTLTIQRTQQEDSAVYLCASSLERASYEQYFGPGTRLTVT.

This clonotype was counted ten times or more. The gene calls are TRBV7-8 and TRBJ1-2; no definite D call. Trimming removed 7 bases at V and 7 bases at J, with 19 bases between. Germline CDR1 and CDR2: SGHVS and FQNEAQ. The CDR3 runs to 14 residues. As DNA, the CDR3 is TGTGCCAGCAAAATTCTACCCGCGGGCCGTGGCTACACCTTC. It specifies CASKILPAGRGYTF.

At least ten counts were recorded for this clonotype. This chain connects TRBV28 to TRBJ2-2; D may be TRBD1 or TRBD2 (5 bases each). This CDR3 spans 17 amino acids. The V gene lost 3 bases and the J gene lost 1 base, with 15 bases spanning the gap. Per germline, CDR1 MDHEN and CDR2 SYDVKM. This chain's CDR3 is CASSLGHRGVNTGELFF. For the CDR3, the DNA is TGTGCCAGCAGTTTGGGGCACAGAGGGGTGAACACCGGGGAGCTGTTTTTT.

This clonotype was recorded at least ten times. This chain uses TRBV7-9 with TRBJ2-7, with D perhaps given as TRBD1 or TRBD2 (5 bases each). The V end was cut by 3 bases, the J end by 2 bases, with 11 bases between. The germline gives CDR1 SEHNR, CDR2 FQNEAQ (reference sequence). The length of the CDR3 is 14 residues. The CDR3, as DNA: TGTGCCAGCAGCTTCGGCAGGGAGACCTACGAGCAGTACTTC. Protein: CASSFGRETYEQYF.

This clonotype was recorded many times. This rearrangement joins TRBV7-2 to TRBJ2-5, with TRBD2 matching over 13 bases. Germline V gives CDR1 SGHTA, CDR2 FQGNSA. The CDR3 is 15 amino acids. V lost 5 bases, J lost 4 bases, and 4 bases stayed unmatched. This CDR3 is CASSGGLAGVETQYF. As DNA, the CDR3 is TGTGCCAGCAGCGGCGGACTAGCGGGAGTAGAGACCCAGTACTTC.

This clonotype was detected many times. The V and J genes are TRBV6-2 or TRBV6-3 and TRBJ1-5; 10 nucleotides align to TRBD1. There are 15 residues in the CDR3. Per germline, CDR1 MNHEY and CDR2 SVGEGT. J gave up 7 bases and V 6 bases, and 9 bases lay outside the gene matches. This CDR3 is CASRGWTGGRQPQHF. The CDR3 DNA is TGTGCCAGCAGGGGATGGACAGGGGGGCGCCAGCCCCAGCATTTT.

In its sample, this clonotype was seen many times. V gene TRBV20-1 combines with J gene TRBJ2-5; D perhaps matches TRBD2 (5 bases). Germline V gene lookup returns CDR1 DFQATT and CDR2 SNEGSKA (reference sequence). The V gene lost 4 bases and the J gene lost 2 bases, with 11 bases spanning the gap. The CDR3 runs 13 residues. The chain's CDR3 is CSATPQRQETQYF. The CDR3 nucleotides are TGCAGTGCTACCCCTCAGCGGCAAGAGACCCAGTACTTC.

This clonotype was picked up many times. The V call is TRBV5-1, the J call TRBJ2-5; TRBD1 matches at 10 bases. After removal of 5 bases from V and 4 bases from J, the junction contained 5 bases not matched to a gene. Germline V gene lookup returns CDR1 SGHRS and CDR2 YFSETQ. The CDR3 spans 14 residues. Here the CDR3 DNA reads TGCGCCAGCAGACCGGGACAGGGGTTAGAGACCCAGTACTTC. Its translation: CASRPGQGLETQYF.

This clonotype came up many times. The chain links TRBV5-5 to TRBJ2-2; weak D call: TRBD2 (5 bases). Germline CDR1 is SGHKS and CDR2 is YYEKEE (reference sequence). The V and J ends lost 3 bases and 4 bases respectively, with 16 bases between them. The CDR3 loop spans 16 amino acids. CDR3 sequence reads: CASSSPGNLPTGELFF. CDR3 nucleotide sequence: TGTGCCAGCAGCTCTCCGGGGAATTTACCCACCGGGGAGCTGTTTTTT.

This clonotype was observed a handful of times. DNA for the CDR3: TGTGCCAGCAGTGAATACCAGGGTGGAAACACCATATATTTT. Translated, it gives CASSEYQGGNTIYF. The J gene is TRBJ1-3, the V gene TRBV6-1; D might be TRBD1 (5 bases). The germline V and J ends were trimmed by 2 bases and 3 bases, with 8 bases remaining between them. Germline V CDR1 and CDR2: MNHNS, SASEGT. CDR3 size: 14 residues.

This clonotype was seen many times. CDR3 in DNA: TGTGCCACCAGTGCCTCCGGGGCCCTAAACACTGAAGCTTTCTTT. It yields the protein CATSASGALNTEAFF. The chain has TRBV24-1 and TRBJ1-1; possibly TRBD1 for D (5 bases). This CDR3 comprises 15 residues. Trimming removed 5 bases at V and 2 bases at J, with 14 bases between. The germline V gene encodes CDR1 KGHDR and CDR2 SFDVKD.

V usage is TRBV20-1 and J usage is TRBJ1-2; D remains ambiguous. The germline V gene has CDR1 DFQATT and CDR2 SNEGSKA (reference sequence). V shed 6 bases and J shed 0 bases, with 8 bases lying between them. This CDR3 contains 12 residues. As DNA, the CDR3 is TGCAGTGCCTCCCAAACTAACTATGGCTACACCTTC. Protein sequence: CSASQTNYGYTF.

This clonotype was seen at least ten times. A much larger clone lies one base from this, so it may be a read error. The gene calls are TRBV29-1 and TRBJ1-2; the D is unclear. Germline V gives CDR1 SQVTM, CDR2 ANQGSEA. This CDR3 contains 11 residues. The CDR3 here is CSLEAVDGYTF. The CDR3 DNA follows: TGCAGCCTTGAGGCAGTGGATGGCTACACCTTC.

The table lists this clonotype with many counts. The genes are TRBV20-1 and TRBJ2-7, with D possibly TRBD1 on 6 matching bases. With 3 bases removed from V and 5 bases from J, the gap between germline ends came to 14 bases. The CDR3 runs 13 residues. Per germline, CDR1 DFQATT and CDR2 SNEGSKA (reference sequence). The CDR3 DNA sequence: TGCAGTGCTAGTCGGCAGGGGTTACACGAGCAGTACTTC. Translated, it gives CSASRQGLHEQYF.